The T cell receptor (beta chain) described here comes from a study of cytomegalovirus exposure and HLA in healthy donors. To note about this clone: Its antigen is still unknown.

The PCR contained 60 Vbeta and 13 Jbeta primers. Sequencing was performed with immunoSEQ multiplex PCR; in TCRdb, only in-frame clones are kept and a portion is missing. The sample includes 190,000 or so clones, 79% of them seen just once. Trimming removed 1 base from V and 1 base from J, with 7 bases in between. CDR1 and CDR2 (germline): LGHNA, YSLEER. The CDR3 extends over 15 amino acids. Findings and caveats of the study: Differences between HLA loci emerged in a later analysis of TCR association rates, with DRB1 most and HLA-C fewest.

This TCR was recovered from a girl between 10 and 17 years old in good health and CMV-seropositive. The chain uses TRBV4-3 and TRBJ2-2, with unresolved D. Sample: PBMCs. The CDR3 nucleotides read TGCGCCAGCAGCCAAGTAATCGGGAACACCGGGGAGCTGTTTTTT. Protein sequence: CASSQVIGNTGELFF.